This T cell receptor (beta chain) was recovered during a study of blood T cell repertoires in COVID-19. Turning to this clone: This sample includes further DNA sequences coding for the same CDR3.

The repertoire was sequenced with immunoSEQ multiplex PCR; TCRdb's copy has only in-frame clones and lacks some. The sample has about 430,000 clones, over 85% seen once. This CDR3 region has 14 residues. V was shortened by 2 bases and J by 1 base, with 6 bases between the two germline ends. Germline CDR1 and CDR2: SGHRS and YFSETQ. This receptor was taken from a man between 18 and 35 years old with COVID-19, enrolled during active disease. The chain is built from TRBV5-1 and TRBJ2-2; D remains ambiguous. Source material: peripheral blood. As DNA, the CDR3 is TGCGCCAGCAGCTTTTCAGGGAACACCGGGGAGCTGTTTTTT. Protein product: CASSFSGNTGELFF.